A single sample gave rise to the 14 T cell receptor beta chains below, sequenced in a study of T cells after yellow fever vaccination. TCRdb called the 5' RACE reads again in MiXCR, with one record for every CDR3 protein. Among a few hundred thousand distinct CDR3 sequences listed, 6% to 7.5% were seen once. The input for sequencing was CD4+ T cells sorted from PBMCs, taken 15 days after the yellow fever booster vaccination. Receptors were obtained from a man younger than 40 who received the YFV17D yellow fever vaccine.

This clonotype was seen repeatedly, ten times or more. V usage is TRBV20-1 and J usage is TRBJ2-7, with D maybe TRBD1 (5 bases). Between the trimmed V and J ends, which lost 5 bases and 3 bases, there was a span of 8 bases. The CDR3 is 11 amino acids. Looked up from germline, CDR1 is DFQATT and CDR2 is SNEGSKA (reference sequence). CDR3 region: CSASQVYEQYF. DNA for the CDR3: TGCAGTGCTTCACAGGTCTACGAGCAGTACTTC.

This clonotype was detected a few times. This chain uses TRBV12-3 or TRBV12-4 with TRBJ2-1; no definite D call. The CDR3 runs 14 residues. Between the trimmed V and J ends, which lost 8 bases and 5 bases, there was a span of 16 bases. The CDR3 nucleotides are TGTGCCAGCCACACACTGCCCTCGGACAATGAGCAGTTCTTC. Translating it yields CASHTLPSDNEQFF.

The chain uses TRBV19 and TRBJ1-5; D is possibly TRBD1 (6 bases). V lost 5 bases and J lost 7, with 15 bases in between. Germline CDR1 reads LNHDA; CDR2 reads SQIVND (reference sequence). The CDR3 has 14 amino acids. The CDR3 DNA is TGTGCCAGTAGTCCCTTGGACAGTAGGCAGCCCCAGCATTTT. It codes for CASSPLDSRQPQHF.

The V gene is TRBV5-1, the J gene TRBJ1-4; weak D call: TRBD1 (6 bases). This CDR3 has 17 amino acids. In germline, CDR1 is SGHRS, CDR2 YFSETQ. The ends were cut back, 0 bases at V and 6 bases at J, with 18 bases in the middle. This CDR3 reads CASSLDYGGQKDEKLFF. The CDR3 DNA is TGCGCCAGCAGCTTGGACTATGGAGGACAGAAGGATGAAAAACTGTTTTTT.

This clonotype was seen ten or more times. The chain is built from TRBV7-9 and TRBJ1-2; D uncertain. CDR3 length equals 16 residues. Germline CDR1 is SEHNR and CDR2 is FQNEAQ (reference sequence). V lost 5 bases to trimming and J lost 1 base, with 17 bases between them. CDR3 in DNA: TGTGCCAGCAGCACGGGCCCTTCGATACTTAACTATGGCTACACCTTC. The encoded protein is CASSTGPSILNYGYTF.

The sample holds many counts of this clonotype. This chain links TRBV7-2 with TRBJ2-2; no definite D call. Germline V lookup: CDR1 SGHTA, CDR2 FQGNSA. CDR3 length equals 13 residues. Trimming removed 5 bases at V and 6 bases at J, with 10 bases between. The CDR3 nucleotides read TGTGCCAGCAGCCCCACAGCTTCCGGGGAGCTGTTTTTT. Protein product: CASSPTASGELFF. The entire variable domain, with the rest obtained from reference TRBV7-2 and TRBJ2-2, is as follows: GAGVSQSPSNKVTEKGKDVELRCDPISGHTALYWYRQSLGQGLEFLIYFQGNSAPDKSGLPSDRFSAERTGGSVSTLTIQRTQQEDSAVYLCASSPTASGELFFGEGSRLTVL.

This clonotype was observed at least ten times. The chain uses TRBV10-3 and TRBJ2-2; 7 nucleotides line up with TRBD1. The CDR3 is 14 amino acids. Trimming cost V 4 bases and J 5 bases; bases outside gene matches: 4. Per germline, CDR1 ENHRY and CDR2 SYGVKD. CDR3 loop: CAISGQGMTGELFF. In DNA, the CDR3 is TGTGCCATCAGTGGACAGGGCATGACCGGGGAGCTGTTTTTT.

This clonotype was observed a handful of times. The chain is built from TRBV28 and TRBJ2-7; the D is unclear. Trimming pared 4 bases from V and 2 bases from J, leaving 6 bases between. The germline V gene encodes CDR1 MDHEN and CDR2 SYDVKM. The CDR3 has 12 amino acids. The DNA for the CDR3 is TGTGCCAGCAGTTGGGTCCCCTACGAGCAGTACTTC. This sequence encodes CASSWVPYEQYF.

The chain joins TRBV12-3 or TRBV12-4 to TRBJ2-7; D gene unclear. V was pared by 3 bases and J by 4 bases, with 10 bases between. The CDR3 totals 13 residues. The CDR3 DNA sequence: TGTGCCAGCAGTTTGTTGCTAGAGTACGAGCAGTACTTC. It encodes CASSLLLEYEQYF.

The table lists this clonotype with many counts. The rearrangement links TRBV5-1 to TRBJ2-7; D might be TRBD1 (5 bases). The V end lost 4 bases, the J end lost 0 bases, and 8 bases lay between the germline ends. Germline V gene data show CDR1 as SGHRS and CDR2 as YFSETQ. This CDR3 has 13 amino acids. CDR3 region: CASSMDNSYEQYF. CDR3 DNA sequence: TGCGCCAGCAGCATGGACAACTCCTACGAGCAGTACTTC. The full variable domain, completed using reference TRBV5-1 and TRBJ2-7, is KAGVTQTPRYLIKTRGQQVTLSCSPISGHRSVSWYQQTPGQGLQFLFEYFSETQRNKGNFPGRFSGRQFSNSRSEMNVSTLELGDSALYLCASSMDNSYEQYFGPGTRLTVT.

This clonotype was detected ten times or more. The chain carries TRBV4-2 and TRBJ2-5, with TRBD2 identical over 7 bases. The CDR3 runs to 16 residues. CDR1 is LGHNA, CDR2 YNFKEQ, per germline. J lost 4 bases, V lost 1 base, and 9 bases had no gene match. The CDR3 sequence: CASSQGWASGVETQYF. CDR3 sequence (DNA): TGTGCCAGCAGCCAAGGGTGGGCGAGCGGGGTAGAGACCCAGTACTTC.

The CDR3 protein is CASSYSPDRGYTF. In DNA form, the CDR3 reads TGTGCCAGCAGTTACTCGCCAGATAGGGGCTACACCTTC. This sequence joins TRBV6-5 and TRBJ1-2; no firm D call. V lost 0 bases and J lost 8, with 10 bases in between. This CDR3 contains 13 residues. CDR1 and CDR2 from the germline V gene are MNHEY and SVGAGI.

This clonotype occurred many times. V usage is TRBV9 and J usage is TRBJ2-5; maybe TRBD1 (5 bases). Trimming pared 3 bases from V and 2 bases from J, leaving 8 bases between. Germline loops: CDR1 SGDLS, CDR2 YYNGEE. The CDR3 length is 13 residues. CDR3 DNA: TGTGCCAGCAGCGCAGGGCCTCAAGAGACCCAGTACTTC. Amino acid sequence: CASSAGPQETQYF.

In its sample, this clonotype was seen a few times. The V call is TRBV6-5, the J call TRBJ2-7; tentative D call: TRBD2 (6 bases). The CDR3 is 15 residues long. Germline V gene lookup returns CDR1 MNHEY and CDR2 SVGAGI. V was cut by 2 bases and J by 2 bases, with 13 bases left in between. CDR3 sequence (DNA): TGTGCCAGCAGTTACGCCGGGCGGGGTCCCTACGAGCAGTACTTC. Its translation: CASSYAGRGPYEQYF.